This is a list of T cell receptor beta chains from one sample in a study of technical replicates of blood from a few donors. Method: immunoSEQ multiplex PCR; TCRdb's copy keeps in-frame clones and lacks some. Of over 80,000 clones listed, roughly 95% are singletons. Material: T cells isolated from PBMCs. Receptors originate from a human donor in good health. Both conserved end residues are trimmed from each CDR3.

CDR3aa	v_gene	j_gene
AWSVQAGDNQPQH	TRBV30	TRBJ1-5
ASSFDGPYEQY	TRBV27	TRBJ2-7
ASSDREADGYT	TRBV6-4	TRBJ1-2
ASSYSISGGFNEQF	TRBV6-5	TRBJ2-1
ASSVRAGADTEAF	TRBV7-2	TRBJ1-1
ASDPKGVRKGEQY	TRBV6-6	TRBJ2-7
ASSPSGNNQPQH	TRBV5-1	TRBJ1-5
ASSEPRGGSPAKNIQY	TRBV6-1	TRBJ2-4
ASSRGLREQY	TRBV28	TRBJ2-7
ASSVGSGMNTEAF	TRBV9	TRBJ1-1
ASKSGASYEQY	TRBV2	TRBJ2-7
ASSILRQISGANVLT	TRBV11-3	TRBJ2-6
ASSLDSGSGNTIY	TRBV28	TRBJ1-3
ASSFRTGELF	TRBV5-1	TRBJ2-2
ASSLGSNYGYT	TRBV11-3	TRBJ1-2
ATSRDSKGQGTDIQY	TRBV15	TRBJ2-4
ASSLAGTASYEQY	TRBV5-8	TRBJ2-7
ASSYWLADNEQF	TRBV6-5	TRBJ2-1
ASSPGGHTSNEQF	TRBV5-4	TRBJ2-1
ASSPYRQLNTEAF	TRBV5-4	TRBJ1-1
ASRRGNTEAF	TRBV19	TRBJ1-1
ASSMAGPFYEQY	TRBV21-1	TRBJ2-7
ASSHTGGLGRDTEAF	TRBV5-8	TRBJ1-1